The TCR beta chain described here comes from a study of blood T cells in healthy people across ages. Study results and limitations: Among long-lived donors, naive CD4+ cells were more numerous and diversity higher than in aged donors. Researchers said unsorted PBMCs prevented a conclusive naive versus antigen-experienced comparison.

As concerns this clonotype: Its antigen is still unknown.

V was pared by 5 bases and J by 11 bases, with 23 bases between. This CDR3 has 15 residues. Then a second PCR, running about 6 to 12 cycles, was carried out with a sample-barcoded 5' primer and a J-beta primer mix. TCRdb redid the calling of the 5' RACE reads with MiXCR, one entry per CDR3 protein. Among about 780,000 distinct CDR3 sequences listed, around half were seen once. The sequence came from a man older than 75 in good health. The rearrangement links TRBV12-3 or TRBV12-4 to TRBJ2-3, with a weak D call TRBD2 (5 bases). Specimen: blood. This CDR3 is CASSLGSVRADVQYF. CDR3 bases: TGTGCCAGCAGTCTAGGGAGCGTGAGAGCAGATGTGCAGTATTTT.